These T cell receptor beta chains were read from a single sample in a study of blood T cells in healthy people across ages. TCRdb used MiXCR to reprocess the 5' RACE reads, holding one entry per CDR3 protein. This sample has fewer than 2 million distinct CDR3 sequences; more than 35% occur once, and the top ten carry under 30%. Sequenced input: blood. These receptors were collected from a human donor in good health. Both conserved end residues are part of each CDR3. The D gene is left open where the match is weak. Size tells how often a clone was seen (once, few, many) or the class of an expanded clone, and some rows leave it out.

>TRBJ2-2|TRBD1|TRBV12-3/TRBV12-4|-
TGTGCCAGCAGTTCCGGACAGGGGATCACCGGGGAGCTGTTTTTT
CASSSGQGITGELFF
>TRBJ1-5|-|TRBV10-3|-
TGTGCCATCACCAAGACAGGTGCACCGGTTAGCAATCAGCCCCAGCATTTT
CAITKTGAPVSNQPQHF
>TRBJ1-4|-|TRBV4-2|few
TGTGCCAGCAGCCAAAGGGGGAATGAAAAACTGTTTTTT
CASSQRGNEKLFF
>TRBJ1-1|TRBD1|TRBV7-2|-
TGTGCCAGCAGCTCAACCGACAGGGGTCGGACTGAAGCTTTCTTT
CASSSTDRGRTEAFF
>TRBJ1-5|-|TRBV7-8|few
TGTGCCAGCAGCTTAGCGTGGAGGGGCCCCAATCAGCCCCAGCATTTT
CASSLAWRGPNQPQHF
>TRBJ2-2|TRBD1|TRBV11-1|-
TGTGCCAGCAGCACACCTACAGGGGCGCAGGACACCGGGGAGCTGTTTTTT
CASSTPTGAQDTGELFF
>TRBJ2-1|-|TRBV9|few
TGTGCCAGCAGCGTAGTGGGTAGGGAAGGCAATGAGCAGTTCTTC
CASSVVGREGNEQFF
>TRBJ2-3|TRBD2|TRBV20-1|-
TGCAGTGCTAGATGGGGTAGGGCGGGGGTCACAGATACGCAGTATTTT
CSARWGRAGVTDTQYF
>TRBJ2-1|-|TRBV4-3|-
TGCGCCAGCAGCCAAGATATAATAGGCGATGAGCAGTTCTTC
CASSQDIIGDEQFF
>TRBJ1-6|-|TRBV7-2|-
TGTGCCAGCAGCATGGGGGGTGCTGAGACGGGGAATTCACCCCTCCACTTT
CASSMGGAETGNSPLHF
>TRBJ1-5|-|TRBV7-8|many
TGTGCCAGCAGTTACGGCCGGACGGGACTCAATCAGCCCCAGCATTTT
CASSYGRTGLNQPQHF
>TRBJ1-1|-|TRBV5-1|-
TGCGCCAGCAGCTTGGCCCTGTCAACGGGGCGGAACACTGAAGCTTTCTTT
CASSLALSTGRNTEAFF
>TRBJ2-1|-|TRBV20-1|-
TGCAGTGCTCCAGGCCGCGGCGCCGTCAATGAGCAGTTCTTC
CSAPGRGAVNEQFF
>TRBJ2-1|-|TRBV14|-
TGTGCCAGCAGCCAAGATTTCGATCTTACAGGTAGCAATGAGCAGTTCTTC
CASSQDFDLTGSNEQFF
>TRBJ2-7|TRBD2|TRBV10-3|-
TGTGCCATCAGGACTAGCGGGGGCAATAGCTCCTACAATGAGCAGTACTTC
CAIRTSGGNSSYNEQYF
>TRBJ2-5|TRBD2|TRBV7-9|few
TGTGCCAGCAGCACGGGACTAGCAAGAGAGACCCAGTACTTC
CASSTGLARETQYF
>TRBJ1-2|-|TRBV4-2|few
TGTGCCAGCAGCCAAGCTTCCCAGGGGCATGGCTACACCTTC
CASSQASQGHGYTF
>TRBJ2-4|-|TRBV7-2|few
TGTGCCAGCAGCTTCGGAGGGGGCCCAGCCAAAAACATTCAGTACTTC
CASSFGGGPAKNIQYF
>TRBJ1-1|-|TRBV7-9|few
TGTGCCAGCAGCTCCCCCGGGAGGGATGAAGCTTTCTTT
CASSSPGRDEAFF
>TRBJ2-5|TRBD1|TRBV2|-
TGTGCCAGCAGGAAGGACAGGGCCCGGGAGACCCAGTACTTC
CASRKDRARETQYF
>TRBJ2-7|TRBD2|TRBV2|few
TGTGCCAGCGGGGGGGTTTCATCCTACGAGCAGTACTTC
CASGGVSSYEQYF
>TRBJ2-3|TRBD2|TRBV28|few
TGTGCCAGCAGTCCGGGACTAGCGGGAGTGAGATGGGAAGATACGCAGTATTTT
CASSPGLAGVRWEDTQYF
>TRBJ1-5|-|TRBV20-1|-
TGCAGTGCTAGAGATCTTGTCAGGGCTTTCGGCAATCAGCCCCAGCATTTT
CSARDLVRAFGNQPQHF
>TRBJ2-1|TRBD2|TRBV6-6|-
TGTGCCAGCAGTGGAAAGCGGGGGGCAAGCGACAATGAGCAGTTCTTC
CASSGKRGASDNEQFF
>TRBJ1-2|-|TRBV28|once
TGTGCCAGCAGGCCACCTGGCCGGGGCGGTGGCTACACCTTC
CASRPPGRGGGYTF
>TRBJ1-1|-|TRBV4-3|-
TGCGCCAGCAGCCAACACGATTTCCTGAACACTGAAGCTTTCTTT
CASSQHDFLNTEAFF
>TRBJ2-7|TRBD2|TRBV7-9|-
TGTGCCAGTGGGGGGGAGCGGGGGACCTACGAGCAGTACTTC
CASGGERGTYEQYF